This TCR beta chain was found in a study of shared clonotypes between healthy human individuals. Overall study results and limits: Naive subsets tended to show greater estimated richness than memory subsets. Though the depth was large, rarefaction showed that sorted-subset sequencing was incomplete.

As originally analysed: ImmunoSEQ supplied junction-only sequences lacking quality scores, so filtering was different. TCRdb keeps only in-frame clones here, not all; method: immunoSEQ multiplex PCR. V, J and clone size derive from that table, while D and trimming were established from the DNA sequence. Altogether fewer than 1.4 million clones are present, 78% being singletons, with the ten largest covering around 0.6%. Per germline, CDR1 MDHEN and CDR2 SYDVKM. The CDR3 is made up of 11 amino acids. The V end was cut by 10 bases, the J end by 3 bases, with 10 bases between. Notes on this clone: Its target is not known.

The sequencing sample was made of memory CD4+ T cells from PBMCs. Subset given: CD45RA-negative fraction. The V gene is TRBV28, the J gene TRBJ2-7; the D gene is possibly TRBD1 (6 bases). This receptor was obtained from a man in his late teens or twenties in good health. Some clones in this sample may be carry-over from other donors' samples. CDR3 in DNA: TGTGCCACGGAAGGGGGCTACGAGCAGTACTTC. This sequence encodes CATEGGYEQYF.